These 28 T cell receptor beta chains were all obtained from the same sample, sequenced in a study of CD8+ T cells in alopecia areata. RNA extraction and reverse transcription yielded cDNA as sequencing template. TCRdb's table, derived via immunoSEQ multiplex PCR, lists solely in-frame clones and lacks some. The table includes 80,000 or so clones, around 67% detected once. Treatment denoted: oral pan-JAK inhibitor, 5-10 mg twice daily. This specimen consisted of CD8+ T cells sorted from blood, obtained at week 24, from a patient treated with tofacitinib. The receptors here all came from a human donor with alopecia areata.

CDR3 nucleotides: TGTGCCAGCAGCGCCGGACAGGGGGCAGATACGCAGTATTTT. It is translated as CASSAGQGADTQYF. This chain joins TRBV7-9 and TRBJ2-3, with 10 bases fitting TRBD1. This CDR3 contains 14 residues. Trimming cost V 5 bases and J 4 bases; bases outside gene matches: 3. The germline CDR1 and CDR2 sequences are SEHNR and FQNEAQ (reference sequence).

The J gene is TRBJ1-2, the V gene TRBV7-9; TRBD1 might be the D (5 bases). Trimming took off 0 bases at V and 7 bases at J, with 21 bases between the two ends. Germline CDR1 and CDR2: SEHNR and FQNEAQ (reference sequence). This CDR3 contains 17 residues. CDR3 DNA: TGTGCCAGCAGCTTAGCTTTCCCTCCTCCGAGGGGCTCTGGCTACACCTTC. Translated, it gives CASSLAFPPPRGSGYTF.

The J gene is TRBJ2-1, the V gene TRBV4-1; 9 positions match TRBD2. Germline values: CDR1 MGHRA, CDR2 YSYEKL. V was pared by 1 base and J by 6 bases, with 4 bases of the junction left unmatched. CDR3 length equals 15 residues. The CDR3 DNA reads TGCGCCAGCAGCCAAGTTGCGGGAGGGCCCAATGAGCAGTTCTTC. The encoded protein is CASSQVAGGPNEQFF.

The gene calls are TRBV7-9 and TRBJ2-1; 10 nucleotides agree with TRBD1. The CDR3 has 16 amino acids. V was pared by 6 bases and J by 4 bases, with 9 bases of the junction left unmatched. Germline CDR1 is SEHNR and CDR2 is FQNEAQ (reference sequence). The CDR3 protein is CASRPGTGVSYNEQFF. CDR3 DNA sequence: TGTGCCAGCAGACCAGGGACAGGGGTCTCTTACAATGAGCAGTTCTTC.

This chain joins TRBV4-1 and TRBJ2-5, with D maybe TRBD1 (6 bases). CDR3 length: 14 residues. In germline, CDR1 is MGHRA, CDR2 YSYEKL. V shed 3 bases and J shed 5 bases, with 13 bases lying between them. Here the CDR3 reads CASSQQTGSETQYF. CDR3 bases: TGCGCCAGCAGCCAGCAAACAGGGTCGGAGACCCAGTACTTC.

The rearrangement joins TRBV28 to TRBJ2-1; TRBD2 might be the D (6 bases). CDR1 and CDR2 (germline): MDHEN, SYDVKM. The CDR3 length is 18 residues. Trimming removed 6 bases from V and 0 bases from J, with 21 bases in between. CDR3 residues: CASSVSNSGAISYNEQFF. The DNA of the CDR3 is TGTGCCAGCAGCGTATCAAACTCGGGAGCGATCTCCTACAATGAGCAGTTCTTC.

The chain combines TRBV7-2 with TRBJ2-3; the D gene could be TRBD1 or TRBD2 (6 bases each). The CDR3 sequence is 16 residues long. Trimming removed 2 bases from V and 3 bases from J, with 15 bases in between. In germline, CDR1 is SGHTA, CDR2 FQGNSA. CDR3 sequence (DNA): TGTGCCAGCAGCTTAAACCCCGGGGGCGTGACAGATACGCAGTATTTT. Amino acids: CASSLNPGGVTDTQYF.

This clone was observed at least ten times. The chain employs TRBV7-2 and TRBJ2-3; unclear D gene. The CDR3 consists of 12 residues. V shed 5 bases and J shed 2 bases, with 5 bases lying between them. CDR1 and CDR2 (germline): SGHTA, FQGNSA. The DNA of the CDR3 is TGTGCCAGCAGCCCAAACACAGATACGCAGTATTTT. Protein product: CASSPNTDTQYF.

The V gene is TRBV7-2, the J gene TRBJ2-7; perhaps D is TRBD1 or TRBD2 (5 bases each). Germline-derived CDR1 and CDR2 are SGHTA and FQGNSA. This CDR3 is built from 16 residues. V dropped 0 bases and J dropped 7 bases, with 19 bases sitting between them. Here the CDR3 reads CASSLAGAGSMREQYF. The DNA of the CDR3 is TGTGCCAGCAGCTTAGCCGGGGCAGGAAGTATGCGGGAGCAGTACTTC.

The rearrangement links TRBV25-1 to TRBJ1-6, with D perhaps matching TRBD1 (6 bases). Trimming removed 3 bases from V and 0 bases from J, with 9 bases in between. This CDR3 has 16 residues. The germline gives CDR1 MGHDK, CDR2 SYGVNS. The CDR3 is CASSESRGSYNSPLHF. The CDR3 coding sequence is TGTGCCAGCAGTGAGTCCAGGGGCTCCTATAATTCACCCCTCCACTTT.

The chain recombines TRBV27 with TRBJ2-3, with 7 bases fitting TRBD1. Germline CDR1 MNHEY, CDR2 SMNVEV (reference sequence). V shed 4 bases and J 3 bases; nucleotides not matched to a gene: 10. The CDR3 runs to 16 residues. The CDR3 spells CASSSPGTQGTDTQYF. The CDR3 coding sequence is TGTGCCAGCAGTTCGCCCGGGACACAGGGGACAGATACGCAGTATTTT.

The chain carries TRBV29-1 and TRBJ1-1, with D possibly TRBD1 on 5 matching bases. Germline V lookup: CDR1 SQVTM, CDR2 ANQGSEA. Trimming removed 2 bases from V and 1 base from J, with 11 bases in between. The CDR3 has 14 residues. The CDR3 bases are TGCAGCGTTGAAAGGCCAGGGAGGAACACTGAAGCTTTCTTT. This codes for CSVERPGRNTEAFF.

The CDR3 nucleotides are TGTGCCAGCAGTTCATACCGGGGCAATGAGCAGTTCTTC. It is translated as CASSSYRGNEQFF. This chain uses TRBV7-2 with TRBJ2-1, with D maybe TRBD2 (5 bases). Germline assignment: CDR1 SGHTA and CDR2 FQGNSA. The V end was cut by 6 bases, the J end by 6 bases, with 12 bases between. This CDR3 region has 13 residues.

The chain couples TRBV30 to TRBJ1-2; D not certain. The CDR3 has 14 residues. Per germline, CDR1 GTSNPN and CDR2 SVGIG (reference sequence). With 0 bases removed from V and 4 bases from J, the gap between germline ends came to 12 bases. The CDR3 reads CAWSVRGRIYGYTF. CDR3 DNA sequence: TGTGCCTGGAGTGTACGCGGCAGGATCTATGGCTACACCTTC.

The chain couples TRBV9 to TRBJ2-7, with 9 bases matching TRBD1. V was clipped by 0 bases and J by 6 bases; unmatched bases: 7. The germline V gene has CDR1 SGDLS and CDR2 YYNGEE. The CDR3 length is 15 residues. CDR3 bases: TGTGCCAGCAGCGTAGCCGGGACAGGGAGGAGCGAGCAGTACTTC. Amino acids: CASSVAGTGRSEQYF.

This chain uses TRBV7-9 with TRBJ2-3, with D tentatively TRBD1 or TRBD2 (6 bases each). The V end was cut by 5 bases, the J end by 0 bases, with 12 bases between. CDR3 length: 15 amino acids. Per the germline V gene, CDR1 is SEHNR and CDR2 is FQNEAQ (reference sequence). This chain's CDR3 is CASSPGDFSTDTQYF. For the CDR3, the DNA is TGTGCCAGCAGCCCAGGGGACTTTAGCACAGATACGCAGTATTTT. The full variable domain, in which reference TRBV7-9 and TRBJ2-3 provide the parts outside the CDR3, is DTGVSQNPRHKITKRGQNVTFRCDPISEHNRLYWYRQTLGQGPEFLTYFQNEAQLEKSRLLSDRFSAERPKGSFSTLEIQRTEQGDSAMYLCASSPGDFSTDTQYFGPGTRLTVL.

The V call is TRBV6-5, the J call TRBJ1-1; unclear D gene. The CDR3 consists of 12 residues. Trimming removed 6 bases from V and 2 bases from J, with 7 bases in between. In germline, CDR1 is MNHEY, CDR2 SVGAGI. For the CDR3, the DNA is TGTGCCAGCAGCCGGGTTAACACTGAAGCTTTCTTT. Amino acids: CASSRVNTEAFF.

This chain joins TRBV23-1 and TRBJ2-5; 8 bases are shared with TRBD1. TRBV23-1 is sorted into the ORF group, with uncertain function. The CDR3 has 17 amino acids. V was pared by 0 bases and J by 4 bases, with 10 bases of the junction left unmatched. CDR3 sequence (DNA): TGCGCCAGCAGTCAATCGTTCAGGGGGCAGATAAGAGAGACCCAGTACTTC. Its protein is CASSQSFRGQIRETQYF.

The chain combines TRBV30 with TRBJ2-3, with D possibly TRBD1 on 6 matching bases. This CDR3 has 14 amino acids. Germline lookup yields CDR1 GTSNPN and CDR2 SVGIG (reference sequence). The ends were cut back, 2 bases at V and 6 bases at J, with 15 bases in the middle. DNA for the CDR3: TGTGCCTGGAGTATAAAACCCCAGGGGGATACGCAGTATTTT. Amino acids: CAWSIKPQGDTQYF.

This clone occurred a few times. The V and J genes are TRBV25-1 and TRBJ2-7; no reliable D call. The CDR3 is 12 residues long. From germline, CDR1 is MGHDK and CDR2 SYGVNS. V lost 3 bases to trimming and J lost 6 bases, with 9 bases between them. CDR3 DNA: TGTGCCAGCAGTGACGTTACTGGCGAGCAGTACTTC. Its translation: CASSDVTGEQYF.

In its sample, this clone is large. The V gene is TRBV28, the J gene TRBJ2-5, with 12 positions matching TRBD2. The CDR3 totals 17 residues. V lost 0 bases to trimming and J lost 1 base; unmatched junction nucleotides: 3. Germline CDR1 MDHEN, CDR2 SYDVKM. The CDR3 protein is CASSLWTSGSSQETQYF. As DNA, the CDR3 is TGTGCCAGCAGTTTATGGACTAGCGGGAGTTCCCAAGAGACCCAGTACTTC.

The DNA for the CDR3 is TGTGCTAGTGGTTTGGCCAAGGGTAGGTCTGAAGCTTTCTTT. It specifies CASGLAKGRSEAFF. This rearrangement joins TRBV12-5 to TRBJ1-1, with D unresolved. The CDR3 is 14 amino acids. Germline assignment: CDR1 LGHNT and CDR2 FRNRAP. Trimming cost V 1 base and J 6 bases, with 12 bases left between them.

For the CDR3, the DNA is TGCAGCGTTGAAAGGTCTAATTACGAGCAGTACTTC. Its protein product is CSVERSNYEQYF. The rearrangement joins TRBV29-1 to TRBJ2-7; D not resolved. Germline values: CDR1 SQVTM, CDR2 ANQGSEA. There are 12 residues in the CDR3. V shed 2 bases and J shed 4 bases, with 9 bases lying between them.

This clone was detected a few times. The chain is built from TRBV29-1 and TRBJ1-1; unclear D gene. CDR1 and CDR2 (germline): SQVTM, ANQGSEA. V was shortened by 0 bases and J by 1 base, with 9 bases between the two germline ends. This CDR3 has 14 residues. In DNA, the CDR3 is TGCAGCGTTGAAGATCACCCTCGGAACACTGAAGCTTTCTTT. Protein sequence: CSVEDHPRNTEAFF.

This clone was seen a handful of times. The chain uses TRBV27 and TRBJ2-1, with 9 positions matching TRBD2. Germline-derived CDR1 and CDR2 are MNHEY and SMNVEV (reference sequence). J was trimmed by 4 bases and V by 2 bases; bases with no gene match: 3. CDR3 length equals 15 residues. The CDR3, as DNA: TGTGCCAGCAGTTTAAGCCTAGCGGGGTACAATGAGCAGTTCTTC. It codes for CASSLSLAGYNEQFF.

This chain links TRBV25-1 with TRBJ1-4, with 7 bases that match TRBD1. V lost 4 bases, J lost 4 bases, and 12 bases stayed unmatched. Germline lookup yields CDR1 MGHDK and CDR2 SYGVNS. This CDR3 spans 17 amino acids. DNA of the CDR3: TGTGCCAGCAGTGCGCACACCCCGGGACAGATTAATGAAAAACTGTTTTTT. It yields the protein CASSAHTPGQINEKLFF. Full variable domain (missing parts from reference TRBV25-1 and TRBJ1-4): EADIYQTPRYLVIGTGKKITLECSQTMGHDKMYWYQQDPGMELHLIHYSYGVNSTEKGDLSSESTVSRIRTEHFPLTLESARPSHTSQYLCASSAHTPGQINEKLFFGSGTQLSVL.

The sample holds a few counts of this clone. Other nucleotide sequences in the sample specify the same CDR3. J is TRBJ1-1 and V is TRBV27; D is unresolved. This CDR3 is built from 12 residues. Germline V gene lookup returns CDR1 MNHEY and CDR2 SMNVEV (reference sequence). V was cut by 6 bases and J by 1 base, with 6 bases left in between. CDR3: CASSTGNTEAFF. The CDR3 DNA is TGTGCCAGCAGCACGGGGAACACTGAAGCTTTCTTT.

Concerning this clone: The same CDR3 is also encoded by other DNA sequences in this sample. DNA for the CDR3: TGTGCCAGCAGCCCAGGAGGGAGCTCCTATAATTCACCCCTCCACTTT. Protein sequence: CASSPGGSSYNSPLHF. The rearrangement uses TRBV5-4 and TRBJ1-6; D is ambiguous. The CDR3 contains 16 residues. Trimming left V 4 bases short and J 0 bases short, with 11 bases between. CDR1 is SGHNT and CDR2 is YYREEE in the germline V gene (reference sequence).